These 22 T cell receptor beta chains came from one sample sequenced in a study of CD8 T cells in Susac syndrome. Roughly 0.45 to 1 ug RNA was reverse transcribed with random hexamers. TCRdb re-derived calls from the immunoSEQ multiplex PCR reads in MiXCR, one entry per CDR3 protein. The data show 150,000 to 200,000 distinct CDR3 sequences, roughly 96% seen once. The sequenced sample consisted of CD8+ T cells from PBMCs. The receptors derive from a human donor with multiple sclerosis.

The chain combines TRBV27 with TRBJ2-1, with D unresolved. The germline V gene has CDR1 MNHEY and CDR2 SMNVEV (reference sequence). V was cut by 3 bases and J by 2 bases, with 5 bases left in between. The length of the CDR3 is 13 residues. This CDR3 is CASSFDTYNEQFF. The CDR3 DNA follows: TGTGCCAGCAGTTTTGACACCTACAATGAGCAGTTCTTC.

V and J are TRBV3-1 and TRBJ2-7; D remains unclear. Germline assignment: CDR1 LGHDT and CDR2 YNNKEL (reference sequence). The V end lost 0 bases, the J end lost 0 bases, and 9 bases lay between the germline ends. The CDR3 runs 15 residues. CDR3 amino acids: CASSQEDTSSYEQYF. The CDR3 region has the DNA TGTGCCAGCAGCCAAGAGGATACGAGCTCCTACGAGCAGTACTTC.

The genes are TRBV27 and TRBJ2-1; D perhaps matches TRBD2 (6 bases). Germline CDR1 and CDR2: MNHEY and SMNVEV (reference sequence). The CDR3 runs 15 residues. Between the trimmed V and J ends, which lost 3 bases and 5 bases, there was a span of 14 bases. The CDR3 DNA follows: TGTGCCAGCAGTTTGTTGCGGGGTAGCAACAATGAGCAGTTCTTC. Protein: CASSLLRGSNNEQFF.

The DNA of the CDR3 is TGTGCCAGTAGTCCGCGGGGGGATTCCTACGAGCAGTACTTC. Its protein product is CASSPRGDSYEQYF. This chain connects TRBV19 to TRBJ2-7; 8 bases agree with TRBD2. This CDR3 has 14 residues. V was pared by 5 bases and J by 1 base, with 4 bases of the junction left unmatched. Germline V gives CDR1 LNHDA, CDR2 SQIVND (reference sequence).

The chain couples TRBV4-1 to TRBJ2-1; D is undetermined. V lost 1 base, J lost 5 bases, and 6 bases lay in between. Looked up from germline, CDR1 is MGHRA and CDR2 is YSYEKL. The CDR3 runs 13 residues. CDR3 coding DNA: TGCGCCAGCAGCCAAGTGCCCAACAATGAGCAGTTCTTC. Translating gives CASSQVPNNEQFF.

This chain uses TRBV29-1 with TRBJ2-3; D not resolved. The germline V gene has CDR1 SQVTM and CDR2 ANQGSEA. The length of the CDR3 is 15 residues. Trimming shortened V by 3 bases and J by 4 bases, and 17 bases separated the two germline ends. CDR3 protein: CSVDVTGSGSDTQYF. The CDR3 DNA follows: TGCAGCGTTGACGTAACTGGTAGTGGCTCAGATACGCAGTATTTT.

The chain uses TRBV6-5 and TRBJ2-2, with D perhaps TRBD2 (5 bases). V was trimmed by 7 bases and J by 3 bases, leaving 9 bases between them. Germline V gene lookup returns CDR1 MNHEY and CDR2 SVGAGI. This CDR3 has 13 amino acids. The DNA of the CDR3 is TGTGCCAGCAATGAGGGCCACACCGGGGAGCTGTTTTTT. It is translated as CASNEGHTGELFF.

The V call is TRBV24-1, the J call TRBJ2-3; D unresolved. The CDR3 runs 15 residues. V dropped 4 bases and J dropped 5 bases, with 15 bases sitting between them. Germline-derived CDR1 and CDR2 are KGHDR and SFDVKD. The CDR3 nucleotides read TGTGCCACCAGTGACAAGCCTTCAGCAGGAGATACGCAGTATTTT. The encoded protein is CATSDKPSAGDTQYF.

A few counts support this clonotype. The rearrangement joins TRBV5-6 to TRBJ2-2, with D hard to call. The V end lost 6 bases, the J end lost 1 base, and 4 bases lay between the germline ends. The CDR3 is made up of 12 amino acids. Germline V gives CDR1 SGHDT, CDR2 YYEEEE. The CDR3 loop is CASTWNTGELFF. The CDR3 DNA is TGTGCCAGCACTTGGAACACCGGGGAGCTGTTTTTT.

J is TRBJ1-2 and V is TRBV18; D uncertain. Germline V gene lookup returns CDR1 KGHSH and CDR2 LQKENI. The CDR3 has 14 amino acids. V lost 0 bases and J 4 bases, leaving 9 bases between the germline ends. CDR3 region: CASSPPWQTYGYTF. CDR3 nucleotide sequence: TGTGCCAGCTCACCACCGTGGCAGACCTATGGCTACACCTTC.

This chain uses TRBV13 with TRBJ1-1; unclear D gene. CDR1 PRHDT and CDR2 FYEKMQ come from the germline V gene (reference sequence). Trimming removed 6 bases at V and 7 bases at J, with 15 bases between. This CDR3 comprises 13 residues. For the CDR3, the DNA is TGTGCCAGCAGTCAAAGCGGACGGCTTGAAGCTTTCTTT. It yields the protein CASSQSGRLEAFF.

The rearrangement uses TRBV27 and TRBJ1-4, with D hard to call. The V end lost 4 bases, the J end lost 4 bases, and 7 bases lay between the germline ends. This CDR3 is built from 13 residues. The V gene's germline CDR1 is MNHEY and CDR2 SMNVEV (reference sequence). DNA of the CDR3: TGTGCCAGCAGTTCGGACCTTAATGAAAAACTGTTTTTT. It translates to CASSSDLNEKLFF. Drawing the rest from reference TRBV27 and TRBJ1-4, the complete variable domain is EAQVTQNPRYLITVTGKKLTVTCSQNMNHEYMSWYRQDPGLGLRQIYYSMNVEVTDKGDVPEGYKVSRKEKRNFPLILESPSPNQTSLYFCASSSDLNEKLFFGSGTQLSVL.

V usage is TRBV20-1 and J usage is TRBJ2-1; no definite D call. The V gene's germline CDR1 is DFQATT and CDR2 SNEGSKA (reference sequence). The CDR3 is made up of 13 amino acids. Trimming took 6 bases from V and 2 from J, leaving 11 bases between them. The DNA of the CDR3 is TGCAGTGCAGGGTGGGGTGCCTACAATGAGCAGTTCTTC. Its translation: CSAGWGAYNEQFF.

The chain joins TRBV5-1 to TRBJ2-7; D gene ambiguous. Trimming cost V 0 bases and J 2 bases, with 6 bases left between them. CDR3 length equals 13 residues. Per the germline V gene, CDR1 is SGHRS and CDR2 is YFSETQ. The CDR3 sequence: CASSLDTTYEQYF. The CDR3 bases are TGCGCCAGCAGCTTGGACACTACCTACGAGCAGTACTTC.

The chain carries TRBV28 and TRBJ2-1; D is perhaps TRBD1 or TRBD2 (5 bases each). This CDR3 region has 14 residues. Trimming removed 3 bases from V and 5 bases from J, with 11 bases in between. CDR1 and CDR2 (germline): MDHEN, SYDVKM. CDR3 coding DNA: TGTGCCAGCAGTTTTTGGGGACCTCACAATGAGCAGTTCTTC. Its protein is CASSFWGPHNEQFF.

V usage is TRBV2 and J usage is TRBJ2-1; a weak D match, TRBD1 (6 bases). V shed 10 bases and J shed 6 bases, with 13 bases lying between them. The germline CDR1 and CDR2 sequences are SNHLY and FYNNEI. The CDR3 loop spans 12 amino acids. The CDR3 DNA follows: TGTGCCACACAGGGAATTGGCAATGAGCAGTTCTTC. Translated: CATQGIGNEQFF.

The rearrangement uses TRBV20-1 and TRBJ2-7; tentatively, D is TRBD1 or TRBD2 (5 bases each). V was pared by 4 bases and J by 2 bases, with 12 bases between. Germline CDR1 reads DFQATT; CDR2 reads SNEGSKA (reference sequence). The CDR3 is made up of 13 amino acids. CDR3 nucleotides: TGCAGTGCTATTCCGGGACCGACCTACGAGCAGTACTTC. It encodes CSAIPGPTYEQYF.

This chain connects TRBV28 to TRBJ2-1; D gene unclear. The CDR3 length is 13 residues. V dropped 3 bases and J dropped 5 bases, with 8 bases sitting between them. The germline V gene has CDR1 MDHEN and CDR2 SYDVKM. Here the CDR3 DNA reads TGTGCCAGCAGTTTCGGAGCTAACAATGAGCAGTTCTTC. Encoded protein: CASSFGANNEQFF. The whole variable domain, filled in from reference TRBV28 and TRBJ2-1, reads DVKVTQSSRYLVKRTGEKVFLECVQDMDHENMFWYRQDPGLGLRLIYFSYDVKMKEKGDIPEGYSVSREKKERFSLILESASTNQTSMYLCASSFGANNEQFFGPGTRLTVL.

This chain links TRBV27 with TRBJ2-2; unclear D gene. V lost 5 bases, J lost 5 bases, and 9 bases lay in between. The CDR3 is 13 amino acids. Germline CDR1 reads MNHEY; CDR2 reads SMNVEV (reference sequence). CDR3 amino acids: CASSHQRTGELFF. The CDR3 region has the DNA TGTGCCAGCAGTCATCAAAGAACCGGGGAGCTGTTTTTT.

The chain uses TRBV28 and TRBJ2-4, with D unresolved. This CDR3 has 12 amino acids. CDR1 is MDHEN and CDR2 is SYDVKM in the germline V gene. V shed 3 bases and J shed 8 bases, with 8 bases lying between them. CDR3 amino acids: CASSLGKDIQYF. In nucleotides, the CDR3 is TGTGCCAGCAGTTTGGGGAAGGACATTCAGTACTTC.

This chain links TRBV7-9 with TRBJ2-1; 9 bases match TRBD1. The CDR3 has 17 residues. Germline trimming cut 5 bases from V and 5 bases from J; bases unmatched to any gene: 13. Germline values: CDR1 SEHNR, CDR2 FQNEAQ (reference sequence). CDR3 nucleotide sequence: TGTGCCAGCAGCGCGGCTCGGGGGACAGGGCTAAACAATGAGCAGTTCTTC. This translates into CASSAARGTGLNNEQFF.

V gene TRBV29-1 combines with J gene TRBJ1-1; no definite D call. In germline, CDR1 is SQVTM, CDR2 ANQGSEA. CDR3 size: 10 residues. The germline V and J ends were trimmed by 8 bases and 4 bases, with 8 bases remaining between them. CDR3 region: CSISITEAFF. The CDR3 nucleotides are TGCAGCATAAGTATCACTGAAGCTTTCTTT.